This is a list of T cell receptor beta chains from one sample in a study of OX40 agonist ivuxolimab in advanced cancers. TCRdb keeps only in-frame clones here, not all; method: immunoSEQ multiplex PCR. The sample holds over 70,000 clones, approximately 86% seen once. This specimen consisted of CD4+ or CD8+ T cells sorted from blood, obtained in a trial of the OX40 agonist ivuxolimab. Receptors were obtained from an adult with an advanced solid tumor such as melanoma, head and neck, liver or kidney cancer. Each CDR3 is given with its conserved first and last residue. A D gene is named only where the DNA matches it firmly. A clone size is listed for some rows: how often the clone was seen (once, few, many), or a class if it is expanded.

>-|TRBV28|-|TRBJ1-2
CASGGKNYGYTF
TGTGCCAGCGGGGGAAAAAACTATGGCTACACCTTC
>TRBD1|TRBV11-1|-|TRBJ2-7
CASSLLKGTGYYEQYF
TGTGCCAGCAGCTTATTAAAAGGGACAGGGTACTACGAGCAGTACTTC
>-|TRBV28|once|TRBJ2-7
CASSAPLQGTIEQYF
TGTGCCAGCAGTGCCCCCCTGCAGGGGACCATCGAGCAGTACTTC
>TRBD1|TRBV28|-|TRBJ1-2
CASSSGTAYNYGYTF
TGTGCCAGCTCCTCCGGGACAGCCTACAACTATGGCTACACCTTC
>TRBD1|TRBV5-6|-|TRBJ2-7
CASSPRGQGGSEQYF
TGTGCCAGCAGTCCTCGGGGACAGGGAGGATCCGAGCAGTACTTC
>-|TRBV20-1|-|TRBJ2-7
CSAGDESEQYF
TGCAGTGCTGGAGATGAGAGCGAGCAGTACTTC
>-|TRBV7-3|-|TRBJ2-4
CASSLAAQNIQYF
TGTGCCAGCAGCTTGGCCGCCCAAAACATTCAGTACTTC
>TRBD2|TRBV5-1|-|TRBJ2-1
CASSLVVGTSGHNEQFF
TGCGCCAGCAGCTTGGTGGTGGGGACTAGCGGGCACAATGAGCAGTTCTTC
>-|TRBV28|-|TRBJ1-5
CASSFLAGESNQPQHF
-
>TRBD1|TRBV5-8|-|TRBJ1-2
CASSLLASGQAYGYTF
TGTGCCAGCAGCTTGTTGGCGTCGGGACAGGCCTATGGCTACACCTTC
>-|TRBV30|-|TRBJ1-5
CAWSLAREGSQPQHF
TGTGCCTGGAGTTTAGCCAGGGAGGGGAGTCAGCCCCAGCATTTT
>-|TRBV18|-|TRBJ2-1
CASSWAGTNMDEQFF
TGTGCCAGCTCATGGGCGGGGACCAACATGGATGAGCAGTTCTTC
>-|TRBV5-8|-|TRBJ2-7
CASRSEGNYEQYF
TGTGCCAGCCGGTCGGAGGGGAACTACGAGCAGTACTTC
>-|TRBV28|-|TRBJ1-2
CASSHDTGPKSYGYTF
TGTGCCAGCAGCCACGATACAGGGCCCAAATCTTATGGCTACACCTTC
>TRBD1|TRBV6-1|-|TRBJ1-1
CASLDRGTMNTEAFF
TGTGCCAGCCTCGACAGGGGAACCATGAACACTGAAGCTTTCTTT
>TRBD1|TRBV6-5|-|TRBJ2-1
CASTPGTGNYNEQFF
TGTGCCAGCACCCCCGGGACAGGGAACTACAATGAGCAGTTCTTC
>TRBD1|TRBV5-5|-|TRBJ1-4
CASSTPTGAATNEKLFF
TGTGCCAGCAGCACCCCGACAGGGGCGGCAACTAATGAAAAACTGTTTTTT
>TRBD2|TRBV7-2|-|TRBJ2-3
CASSGGLAGDTQYF
TGTGCCAGCAGCGGAGGACTAGCCGGAGATACGCAGTATTTT
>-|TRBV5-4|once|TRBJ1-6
CASREYNSPLHF
TGTGCCAGCCGGGAGTATAATTCACCCCTCCACTTT
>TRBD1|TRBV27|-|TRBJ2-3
CASSLRQGSTDTQYF
TGTGCCAGCAGTCTCCGACAGGGATCCACAGATACGCAGTATTTT
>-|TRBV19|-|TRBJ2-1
CASSIGLINEQFF
TGTGCCAGTAGTATCGGCCTCATTAATGAGCAGTTCTTC
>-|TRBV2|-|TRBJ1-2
CASSEARQGYGYTF
TGTGCCAGCAGTGAAGCAAGGCAGGGGTATGGCTACACCTTC
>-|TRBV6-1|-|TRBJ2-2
CASSVEYTGELFF
TGTGCCAGCAGTGTGGAGTACACCGGGGAGCTGTTTTTT
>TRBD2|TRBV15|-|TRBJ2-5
CATSTGGAGGPQETQYF
TGTGCCACCAGCACCGGAGGGGCGGGGGGCCCCCAAGAGACCCAGTACTTC
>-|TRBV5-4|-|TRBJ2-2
CASSHWNAAANTGELFF
TGTGCCAGCAGCCATTGGAACGCCGCGGCGAACACCGGGGAGCTGTTTTTT
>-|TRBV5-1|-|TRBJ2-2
CASSLSPGELFF
TGCGCCAGCAGCTTGAGTCCCGGGGAGCTGTTTTTT
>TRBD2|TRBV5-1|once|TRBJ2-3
CASRAALAGAGTDTQYF
TGCGCCAGCAGGGCCGCTCTAGCGGGGGCTGGCACAGATACGCAGTATTTT
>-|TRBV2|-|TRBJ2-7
CASSGFWSYEQYF
TGTGCCAGCAGTGGTTTTTGGTCGTACGAGCAGTACTTC
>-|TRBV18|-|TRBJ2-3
CASSPRTDPTDTQYF
TGTGCCAGCTCACCACGTACCGACCCCACAGATACGCAGTATTTT
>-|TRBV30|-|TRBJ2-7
CAWSDTSRPSEQYF
TGTGCCTGGAGTGACACTTCACGGCCTTCCGAGCAGTACTTC
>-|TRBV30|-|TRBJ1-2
CAWIGAGYGYTF
TGTGCCTGGATTGGGGCTGGCTATGGCTACACCTTC